This is a list of T cell receptor beta chains from one sample in a study of graft-versus-host responses after intestinal transplantation. Generated by immunoSEQ multiplex PCR, the TCRdb table keeps only in-frame clones and is missing some. The top ten clones hold around 0.17% of a sample with 100,000 or so clones, 92% of them seen once. The antigens these receptors bind are not known. The sample here was unstimulated CD4+ T cells sorted from spleen or lymph node cells, taken before intestinal transplant. The receptors originated from a human donor who received an intestinal transplant. Both conserved end residues are trimmed from each CDR3. Fields, in order: clone size, V gene, D gene, CDR3 protein. D genes are given only for firm matches. Clone size, where shown, is once, few, many, or a class for clones that have expanded.

.,TRBV5-1,TRBD1,ASSRGTGDNEQF
.,TRBV9,TRBD2,ASSATSGGRGEQF
.,TRBV2,TRBD2,ASSEGLAGGGQETQY
.,TRBV6-1,.,ASINRGNTEAF
.,TRBV9,TRBD1,ASSGPGGRGGYT
.,TRBV21-1,.,ASSKAKADKGAMNTEAF
once,TRBV15,.,ATSRGGSHYGYT
.,TRBV6-1,TRBD1,ASGVGGRGSPLH
.,TRBV10-1,.,ASSKPGQQNAYNEQF
.,TRBV30,TRBD1,AWGQGLGTEAF
once,TRBV7-8,.,ASSLALGTGPEAF
.,TRBV6-1,.,ASRPDRASTDTQY
.,TRBV19,TRBD2,ASKGGLAGATGELF
.,TRBV6-1,.,ASNFQNQPQH
.,TRBV6-5,.,ASSFRQARANVLT
.,TRBV7-2,TRBD1,ASRRTGGNGYT
.,TRBV7-2,TRBD1,ASSRGGAGYGYT
.,TRBV6-6,TRBD2,ASSYSRGGNEQY
.,TRBV6-1,.,ASSILSNQPQH
.,TRBV5-5,.,ASSLSTSTDTQY
.,TRBV5-5,.,ASSLGQGNYGYT
.,TRBV25-1,.,ASSEYLPGQYNSPLH
.,TRBV19,TRBD1,ASSPGQDFVAVEKLF